These 12 T cell receptor beta chains were all obtained from the same sample, sequenced in a study of T-cell reconstitution after alpha-beta-depleted transplantation in children. The authors prepared the TCRbeta library with unique molecular identifiers. TCRdb ran MiXCR on the PCR reads and lists one entry per CDR3 protein. The sample has 90,000 to 100,000 distinct CDR3 sequences; 20% to 30% are singletons. This specimen consisted of PBMCs, obtained before TCRalphabeta/CD19-depleted stem cell transplant. Source of these receptors: a boy between 2 and 10 years old with acute lymphoblastic leukemia, due to receive a stem cell transplant.

This clonotype came up a few times. V usage is TRBV20-1 and J usage is TRBJ2-5; D unclear. This CDR3 spans 13 amino acids. The germline gives CDR1 DFQATT, CDR2 SNEGSKA (reference sequence). Trimming took off 0 bases at V and 1 base at J, with 6 bases between the two ends. The CDR3 loop reads CSARDHVQETQYF. As DNA, the CDR3 is TGCAGTGCTAGAGATCACGTCCAAGAGACCCAGTACTTC.

The sample holds many counts of this clonotype. The genes are TRBV7-2 and TRBJ2-1; 9 bases agree with TRBD2. The germline V gene encodes CDR1 SGHTA and CDR2 FQGNSA. This CDR3 has 16 amino acids. J was trimmed by 3 bases and V by 1 base; bases with no gene match: 4. CDR3 region: CASSLVSTSGYNEQFF. For the CDR3, the DNA is TGTGCCAGCAGCTTAGTTTCGACTAGCGGCTACAATGAGCAGTTCTTC.

This clonotype showed up just a few times. The rearrangement uses TRBV3-1 and TRBJ1-3; the D is unclear. Between the trimmed V and J ends, which lost 4 bases and 0 bases, there was a span of 7 bases. Germline V gives CDR1 LGHDT, CDR2 YNNKEL (reference sequence). The length of the CDR3 is 14 residues. For the CDR3, the DNA is TGTGCCAGCAGCCGGTTGAGCTCTGGAAACACCATATATTTT. It encodes CASSRLSSGNTIYF.

The chain employs TRBV6-1 and TRBJ1-5; maybe TRBD1 (5 bases). The CDR3 totals 14 residues. CDR1 MNHNS and CDR2 SASEGT come from the germline V gene. V was cut by 5 bases and J by 4 bases, with 12 bases left in between. Written as DNA, the CDR3 is TGTGCCAGCAGTCCCCGAGGGGTGAATCAGCCCCAGCATTTT. It encodes CASSPRGVNQPQHF.

This clonotype has more than one count but fewer than ten. The V call is TRBV15, the J call TRBJ2-5; TRBD2 agrees at 7 bases. V was clipped by 3 bases and J by 3 bases; unmatched bases: 7. Germline V gives CDR1 LNHNV, CDR2 YYDKDF (reference sequence). This CDR3 has 15 residues. As DNA, the CDR3 is TGTGCCACCAGCAGTCCCCCCGCGGGGGAAGAGACCCAGTACTTC. Its translation is CATSSPPAGEETQYF.

The chain carries TRBV24-1 and TRBJ2-3, with no clear D. Germline lookup yields CDR1 KGHDR and CDR2 SFDVKD. V was shortened by 3 bases and J by 6 bases, with 21 bases between the two germline ends. The length of the CDR3 is 17 residues. The CDR3 sequence is CATSDPPGENQGDTQYF. CDR3 DNA sequence: TGTGCCACCAGTGATCCCCCCGGCGAGAATCAAGGGGATACGCAGTATTTT.

For the CDR3, the DNA is TGTGCCAGCAGTTGGATGGGAGAGACCCAGTACTTC. This sequence encodes CASSWMGETQYF. The genes are TRBV6-1 and TRBJ2-5; D unresolved. Germline V gives CDR1 MNHNS, CDR2 SASEGT. V lost 5 bases, J lost 4 bases, and 8 bases lay in between. The CDR3 consists of 12 residues.

This clonotype has a handful of counts. The gene calls are TRBV7-2 and TRBJ2-1, with 7 positions matching TRBD2. This CDR3 is built from 15 residues. Trimming took 0 bases from V and 7 from J; bases not matched to a gene: 6. Germline CDR1 and CDR2: SGHTA and FQGNSA. The CDR3: CASSLAGGMGNEQFF. CDR3 nucleotide sequence: TGTGCCAGCAGCTTAGCGGGAGGGATGGGGAATGAGCAGTTCTTC.

This clonotype was counted between two and nine times. The chain joins TRBV18 to TRBJ1-6; D uncertain. Between the trimmed V and J ends, which lost 6 bases and 9 bases, there was a span of 15 bases. CDR3 size: 14 residues. CDR1 and CDR2 (germline): KGHSH, LQKENI. The DNA of the CDR3 is TGTGCCAGCTCGGCTTTGGCCCAAGCTTCACCCCTCCACTTT. This gives the protein CASSALAQASPLHF.

In its sample, this clonotype was seen a few times. The V gene is TRBV28, the J gene TRBJ2-3, with 9 bases aligning to TRBD2. The CDR3 is made up of 18 amino acids. Germline V gene sequence: CDR1 MDHEN, CDR2 SYDVKM. Trimming cost V 2 bases and J 1 base; bases outside gene matches: 10. CDR3 protein: CASSLGTLAGIGTDTQYF. CDR3 nucleotides: TGTGCCAGCAGTTTAGGGACTCTAGCGGGAATAGGCACAGATACGCAGTATTTT. Variable domain in full (rest from reference TRBV28 and TRBJ2-3): DVKVTQSSRYLVKRTGEKVFLECVQDMDHENMFWYRQDPGLGLRLIYFSYDVKMKEKGDIPEGYSVSREKKERFSLILESASTNQTSMYLCASSLGTLAGIGTDTQYFGPGTRLTVL.

This clonotype was seen a few times. The chain employs TRBV10-2 and TRBJ1-3; D is undetermined. Germline V lookup: CDR1 WSHSY, CDR2 SAAADI. V shed 7 bases and J shed 4 bases, with 11 bases lying between them. This CDR3 is 13 amino acids long. CDR3 in DNA: TGCGCCAGCAAGGAGGTGCTCGGAAACACCATATATTTT. Translated: CASKEVLGNTIYF.

This clonotype was seen a few times. V usage is TRBV5-1 and J usage is TRBJ2-1; TRBD2 matches at 14 bases. The ends lost 1 base at V and 7 bases at J; junction bases unmatched: 7. CDR1 and CDR2 from the germline V gene are SGHRS and YFSETQ. The CDR3 covers 17 residues. CDR3 residues: CASSLPRLAGGQNEQFF. The CDR3 DNA sequence: TGCGCCAGCAGCTTGCCCCGACTAGCGGGAGGGCAGAATGAGCAGTTCTTC.